This T cell receptor (beta chain) was sequenced during a study of blood T cell repertoires in COVID-19. As for the study in general: COVID-19 samples collected from the United States, Italy and Spain covered acute and convalescent phases. PBMCs, B-cell-depleted T cells, or T cells provided the cDNA or gDNA that made up the material.

CDR1 LNHDA and CDR2 SQIVND come from the germline V gene (reference sequence). V dropped 7 bases and J dropped 11; count of bases not matched to a gene: 18. This CDR3 is built from 17 residues. The repertoire was sequenced with immunoSEQ multiplex PCR; TCRdb's copy has only in-frame clones and lacks some. The sample contains about 130,000 clones, around 81% of which appear only once. V usage is TRBV19 and J usage is TRBJ1-5; 12 bases are shared with TRBD1. The sequenced sample consisted of peripheral blood. This receptor was taken from a woman in her fifties or sixties with acute or convalescent COVID-19. CDR3 DNA sequence: TGTGCCAGTACCATGACACGGGACAGGGGGCGCGGCTCGGCCCAGCATTTT. Protein sequence: CASTMTRDRGRGSAQHF.